This TCR beta chain was identified in a study of blood T cell repertoires in COVID-19. Assay used: immunoSEQ multiplex PCR; TCRdb lists only in-frame clones, some missing. Of hundreds of thousands of clones in the sample, approximately 87% were seen once. Between the trimmed V and J ends, which lost 5 bases and 3 bases, there was a span of 13 bases. The germline V gene encodes CDR1 MNHEY and CDR2 SMNVEV (reference sequence). This CDR3 is built from 14 residues. Material for sequencing was peripheral blood. The chain employs TRBV27 and TRBJ1-1, with D uncertain. This sequence originates from a woman in her 50s with acute or convalescent COVID-19. For the CDR3, the DNA is TGTGCCAGCAGTCCCCCGGGAGGTTACACTGAAGCTTTCTTT. Protein sequence: CASSPPGGYTEAFF.